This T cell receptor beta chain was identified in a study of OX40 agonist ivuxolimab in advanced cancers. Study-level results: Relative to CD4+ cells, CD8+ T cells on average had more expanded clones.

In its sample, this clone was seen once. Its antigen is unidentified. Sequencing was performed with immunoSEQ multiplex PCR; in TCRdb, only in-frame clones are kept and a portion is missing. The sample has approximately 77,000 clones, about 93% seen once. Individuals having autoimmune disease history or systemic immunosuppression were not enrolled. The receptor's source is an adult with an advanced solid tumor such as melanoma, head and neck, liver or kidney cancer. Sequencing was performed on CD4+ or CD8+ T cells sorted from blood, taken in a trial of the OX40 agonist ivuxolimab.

The CDR3 spells CASALTPQGNQPQHF. In nucleotides, the CDR3 is TGTGCCAGCGCCCTCACCCCACAGGGTAATCAGCCCCAGCATTTT. The chain links TRBV5-5 to TRBJ1-5, with D possibly TRBD1 on 6 matching bases. The germline gives CDR1 SGHKS, CDR2 YYEKEE (reference sequence). The CDR3 contains 15 residues. The germline V and J ends were trimmed by 7 bases and 4 bases, with 18 bases remaining between them.